The TCR beta chain under discussion was sequenced for a study of OX40 agonist ivuxolimab in advanced cancers. Whole-study context: Patients in the trial were receiving intravenous ivuxolimab every 2 weeks, at doses of 0.01 to 10 mg/kg. Cohort: 80% to 90% men, mean age around 61, aged roughly 20 to 79. Findings of the study overall: The investigators did not determine what antigen specificity the expanded peripheral T cells had.

With regard to this clone: Its antigen is unidentified.

Per germline, CDR1 SGDLS and CDR2 YYNGEE. The CDR3 length is 12 residues. The V gene lost 1 base and the J gene lost 5 bases, with 4 bases spanning the gap. Measured with immunoSEQ multiplex PCR; TCRdb has only the in-frame clones, and not every one. Seen here are 7,000 to 9,500 clones, around 70% observed once, and the top ten hold over 40%. The rearrangement links TRBV9 to TRBJ2-1; the D is unclear. The source of this sequence is an adult with an advanced solid tumor such as melanoma, head and neck, liver or kidney cancer. The sequenced sample was CD4+ or CD8+ T cells sorted from blood, obtained in a trial of the OX40 agonist ivuxolimab. DNA of the CDR3: TGTGCCAGCAGCGTACCCGACAATGAGCAGTTCTTC. Protein product: CASSVPDNEQFF.